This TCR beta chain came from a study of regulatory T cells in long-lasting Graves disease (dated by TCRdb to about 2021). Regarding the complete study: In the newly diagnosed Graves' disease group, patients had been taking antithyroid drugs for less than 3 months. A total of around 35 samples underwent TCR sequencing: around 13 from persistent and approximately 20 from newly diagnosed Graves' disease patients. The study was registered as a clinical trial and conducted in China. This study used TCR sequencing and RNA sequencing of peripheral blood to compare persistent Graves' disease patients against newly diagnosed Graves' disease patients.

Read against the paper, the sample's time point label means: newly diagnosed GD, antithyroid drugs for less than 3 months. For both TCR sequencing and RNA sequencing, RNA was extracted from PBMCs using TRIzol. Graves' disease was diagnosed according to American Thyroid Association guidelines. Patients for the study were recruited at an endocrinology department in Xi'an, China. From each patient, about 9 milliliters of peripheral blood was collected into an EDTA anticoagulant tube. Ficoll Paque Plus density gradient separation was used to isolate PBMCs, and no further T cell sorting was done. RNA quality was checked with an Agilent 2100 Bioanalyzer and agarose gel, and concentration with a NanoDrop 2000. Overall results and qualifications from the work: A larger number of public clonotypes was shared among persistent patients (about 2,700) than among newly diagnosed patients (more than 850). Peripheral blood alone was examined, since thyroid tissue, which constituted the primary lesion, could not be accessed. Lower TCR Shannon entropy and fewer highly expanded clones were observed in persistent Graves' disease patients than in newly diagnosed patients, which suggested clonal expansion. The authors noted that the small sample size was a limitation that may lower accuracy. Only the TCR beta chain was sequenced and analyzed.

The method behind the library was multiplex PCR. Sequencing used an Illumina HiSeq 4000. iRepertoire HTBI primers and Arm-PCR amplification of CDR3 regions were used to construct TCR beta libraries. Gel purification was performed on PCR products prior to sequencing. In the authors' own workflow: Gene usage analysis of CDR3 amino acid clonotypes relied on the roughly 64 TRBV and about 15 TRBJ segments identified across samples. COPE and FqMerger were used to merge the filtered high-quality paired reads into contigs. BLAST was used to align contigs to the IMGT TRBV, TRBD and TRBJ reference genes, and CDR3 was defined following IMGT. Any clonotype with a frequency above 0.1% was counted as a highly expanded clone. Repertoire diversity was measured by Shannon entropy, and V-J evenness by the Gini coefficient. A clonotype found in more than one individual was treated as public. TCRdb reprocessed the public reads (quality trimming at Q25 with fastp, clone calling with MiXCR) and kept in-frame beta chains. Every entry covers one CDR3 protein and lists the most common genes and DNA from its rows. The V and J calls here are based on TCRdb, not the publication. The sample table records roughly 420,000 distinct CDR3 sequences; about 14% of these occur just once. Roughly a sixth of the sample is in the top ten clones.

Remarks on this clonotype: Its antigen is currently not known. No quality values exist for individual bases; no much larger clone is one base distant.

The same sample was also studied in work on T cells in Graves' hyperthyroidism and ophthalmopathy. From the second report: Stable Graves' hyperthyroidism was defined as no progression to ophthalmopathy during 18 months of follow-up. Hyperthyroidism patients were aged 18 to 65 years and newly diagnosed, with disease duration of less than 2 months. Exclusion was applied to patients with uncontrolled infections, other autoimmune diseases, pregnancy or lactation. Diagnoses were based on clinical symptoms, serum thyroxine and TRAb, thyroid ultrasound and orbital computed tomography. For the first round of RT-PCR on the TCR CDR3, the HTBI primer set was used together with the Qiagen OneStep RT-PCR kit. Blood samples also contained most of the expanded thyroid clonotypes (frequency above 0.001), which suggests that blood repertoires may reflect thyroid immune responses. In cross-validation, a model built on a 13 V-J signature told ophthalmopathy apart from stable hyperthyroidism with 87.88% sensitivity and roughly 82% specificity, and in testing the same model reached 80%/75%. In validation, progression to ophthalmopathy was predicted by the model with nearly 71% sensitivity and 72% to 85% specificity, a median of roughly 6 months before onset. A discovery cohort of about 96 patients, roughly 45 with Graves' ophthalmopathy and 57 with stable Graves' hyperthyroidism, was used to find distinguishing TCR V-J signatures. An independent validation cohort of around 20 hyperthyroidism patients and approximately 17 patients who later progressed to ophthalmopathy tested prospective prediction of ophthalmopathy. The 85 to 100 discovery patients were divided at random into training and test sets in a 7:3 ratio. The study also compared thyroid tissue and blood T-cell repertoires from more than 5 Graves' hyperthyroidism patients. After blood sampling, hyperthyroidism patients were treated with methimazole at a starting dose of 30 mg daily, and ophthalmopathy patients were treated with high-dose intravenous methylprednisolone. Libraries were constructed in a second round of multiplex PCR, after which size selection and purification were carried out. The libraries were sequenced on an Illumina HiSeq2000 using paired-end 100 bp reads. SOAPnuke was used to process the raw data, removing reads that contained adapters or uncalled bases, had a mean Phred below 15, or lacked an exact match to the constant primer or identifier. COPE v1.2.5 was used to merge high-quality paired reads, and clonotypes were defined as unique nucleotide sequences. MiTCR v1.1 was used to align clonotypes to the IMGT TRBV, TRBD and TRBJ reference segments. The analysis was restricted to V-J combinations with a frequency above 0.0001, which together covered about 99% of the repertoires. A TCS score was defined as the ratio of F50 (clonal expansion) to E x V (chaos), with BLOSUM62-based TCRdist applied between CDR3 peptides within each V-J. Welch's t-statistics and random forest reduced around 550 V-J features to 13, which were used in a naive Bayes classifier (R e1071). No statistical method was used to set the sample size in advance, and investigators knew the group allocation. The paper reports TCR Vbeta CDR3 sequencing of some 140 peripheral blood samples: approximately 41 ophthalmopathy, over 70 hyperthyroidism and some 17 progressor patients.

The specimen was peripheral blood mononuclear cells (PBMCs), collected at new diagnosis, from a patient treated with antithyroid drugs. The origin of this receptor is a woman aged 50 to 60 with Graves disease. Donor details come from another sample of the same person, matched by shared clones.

The CDR3 protein: CASNSLSRQYF. At the DNA level, the sequence is TGTGCCAGCAATTCGTTGTCCCGTCAGTACTTC. The V gene is TRBV2 and the J gene is TRBJ2-5; there is no confident call for the D gene. Looking up the germline V gene yields CDR1 SNHLY and CDR2 FYNNEI. The CDR3 goes from the cysteine to the phenylalanine over 11 residues. Of all the DNA, just the CDR3 is kept, 33 bases in frame from base 1. The germline ends are 14 bases apart after V is trimmed by 7 bases and J by 11 bases.